A single sample gave rise to the 6 T cell receptor beta chains below, sequenced in a study of T cell responses to AZD1222 COVID-19 vaccine. TCRdb's table, derived via immunoSEQ multiplex PCR, lists solely in-frame clones and lacks some. The sample has more than 150,000 clones; 92% are singletons. The sample in question was peripheral blood, obtained 28 days after the second AZD1222 dose. These TCRs come from an adult who received the AZD1222 COVID-19 vaccine.

The chain combines TRBV19 with TRBJ1-4; D gene ambiguous. Trimming shortened V by 5 bases and J by 8 bases, and 12 bases separated the two germline ends. CDR1 is LNHDA, CDR2 SQIVND, per germline (reference sequence). The CDR3 contains 13 residues. The CDR3 protein is CASSQEIGEKLFF. The CDR3 bases are TGTGCCAGTAGTCAGGAAATCGGAGAAAAACTGTTTTTT.

V and J are TRBV19 and TRBJ1-5; weak D call: TRBD1 (5 bases). The V and J ends lost 4 bases and 2 bases respectively, with 12 bases between them. Germline V gene lookup returns CDR1 LNHDA and CDR2 SQIVND (reference sequence). This CDR3 has 15 amino acids. The CDR3 bases are TGTGCCAGTAGTAAAGGGGAGGGCGGCAATCAGCCCCAGCATTTT. Translation gives CASSKGEGGNQPQHF. The variable domain in full, with the rest retrieved from reference TRBV19 and TRBJ1-5, is DGGITQSPKYLFRKEGQNVTLSCEQNLNHDAMYWYRQDPGQGLRLIYYSQIVNDFQKGDIAEGYSVSREKKESFPLTVTSAQKNPTAFYLCASSKGEGGNQPQHFGDGTRLSIL.

This clone was seen just once. The rearrangement joins TRBV18 to TRBJ1-1; 9 bases agree with TRBD1. J was trimmed by 10 bases and V by 2 bases; bases with no gene match: 14. There are 16 residues in the CDR3. Germline loops: CDR1 KGHSH, CDR2 LQKENI. In DNA, the CDR3 is TGTGCCAGCTCACCATTGGACCCGGGACAGGGTAGCCGAGCTTTCTTT. Translating it yields CASSPLDPGQGSRAFF. Combining the CDR3 with reference TRBV18 and TRBJ1-1 gives the whole variable domain NAGVMQNPRHLVRRRGQEARLRCSPMKGHSHVYWYRQLPEEGLKFMVYLQKENIIDESGMPKERFSAEFPKEGPSILRIQQVVRGDSAAYFCASSPLDPGQGSRAFFGQGTRLTVV.

V and J are TRBV7-3 and TRBJ2-2; 12 bases are shared with TRBD1. The germline CDR1 and CDR2 sequences are SGHTA and FQGTGA. Trimming took 5 bases from V and 9 from J; bases not matched to a gene: 7. The CDR3 runs 15 residues. The CDR3 protein is CASSPGGTGGRELFF. The CDR3 DNA sequence: TGTGCCAGCAGCCCCGGGGGGACAGGGGGCAGGGAGCTGTTTTTT.

The chain has TRBV7-2 and TRBJ2-3, with D possibly matching TRBD2 (5 bases). Trimming pared 9 bases from V and 3 bases from J, leaving 13 bases between. The CDR3 spans 13 residues. In germline, CDR1 is SGHTA, CDR2 FQGNSA. CDR3 DNA: TGTGCCAGTACTGTAGCGCAAACAGATACGCAGTATTTT. It is translated as CASTVAQTDTQYF.

The chain couples TRBV12-3 or TRBV12-4 to TRBJ1-1; perhaps TRBD1 as D (6 bases). V lost 5 bases and J lost 1, with 8 bases in between. The length of the CDR3 is 13 residues. CDR3 DNA sequence: TGTGCCAGCAGTACGGGGGCGAACACTGAAGCTTTCTTT. As protein: CASSTGANTEAFF.